This paragraph reports one T cell receptor (beta chain). Its antigen remains unidentified. There are no base qualities to consult, and no much larger clone falls within one base. Receptors were amplified or captured by the immunoSEQ multiplex PCR assay. TCRdb limited this immuneACCESS table to in-frame rearrangements with V and J called. A share of clones is missing; checked studies link under half to unresolved V genes, and the rest is unexplained. The table for this sample lists under 80,000 clones; approximately 96% of them were counted only once. Of the sample, 0.2% to 0.25% is held by the ten largest clones. The data originate from a study of technical replicates of blood from a few donors (dated by TCRdb to about 2017). The CDR3, cysteine through phenylalanine, is 15 amino acids long. Left in the record is the CDR3 DNA by itself, 45 bases read in frame from the first base. CDR1 LNHDA and CDR2 SQIVND are derived from the germline V gene (reference sequence). V loses 10 bases, J loses 0 bases, and the germline ends lie 16 bases apart.

Sequencing was done on a sample of T cells isolated from PBMCs. This chain is built from TRBV19 and TRBJ1-3; a weak D assignment points to TRBD1 (5 bases agree). The receptor was derived from a human donor in good health. The CDR3 protein: CATRGRTSSGNTIYF. The DNA reads TGTGCCACCCGGGGCAGGACTAGCTCTGGAAACACCATATATTTT.